A selection of T cell receptor beta chains follows, all from one sample in a study of T cell responses to AZD1222 COVID-19 vaccine. The repertoire was sequenced with immunoSEQ multiplex PCR; TCRdb's copy has only in-frame clones and lacks some. The table shows roughly 80,000 clones, with around 93% occurring only once. The specimen comprised peripheral blood, sampled 28 days after the second AZD1222 dose. Source of these receptors: an adult who received the AZD1222 COVID-19 vaccine. CDR3s include the opening cysteine and the closing phenylalanine or tryptophan. A D gene is named only where the DNA matches it firmly. Rows may omit the clone size; those that give it use once, few, many or a size class.

clone size,J gene,V gene,CDR3 length,D gene,CDR3 protein,CDR3 DNA
.,TRBJ1-4,TRBV27,15,.,CASSPAWTANEKLFF,TGTGCCAGCAGTCCGGCCTGGACAGCTAATGAAAAACTGTTTTTT
few,TRBJ2-3,TRBV28,16,.,CASSLSLAVSTDTQYF,TGTGCCAGCAGTTTAAGTCTGGCGGTTAGCACAGATACGCAGTATTTT
.,TRBJ2-1,TRBV3-1/TRBV3-2,17,TRBD2,CASSLGTSGSSYNEQFF,TGTGCCAGCAGCCTCGGGACTAGCGGAAGCTCCTACAATGAGCAGTTCTTC
.,TRBJ1-2,TRBV5-1,15,TRBD1,CASSLAQGENYGYTF,TGCGCCAGCAGCTTGGCTCAGGGGGAAAACTATGGCTACACCTTC
.,TRBJ1-4,TRBV6-5,13,TRBD1,CASRTGSGEKLFF,TGTGCCAGCAGGACAGGGTCCGGTGAAAAACTGTTTTTT
.,TRBJ1-4,TRBV21-1,16,.,CASSKGDRGANEKLFF,TGTGCCAGCAGCAAAGGAGACAGGGGGGCTAATGAAAAACTGTTTTTT
.,TRBJ2-7,TRBV9,15,.,CASSATGDYLQEQYF,TGTGCCAGCAGCGCCACGGGGGATTACCTGCAAGAGCAGTACTTC
.,TRBJ2-7,TRBV18,15,TRBD1,CASTLGTGGVYEQYF,TGTGCCAGCACCCTAGGGACAGGGGGGGTCTACGAGCAGTACTTC
.,TRBJ2-7,TRBV10-1,14,TRBD2,CASSDFAGGREQYF,TGCGCCAGCAGTGATTTCGCGGGAGGCCGTGAGCAGTACTTC
.,TRBJ2-1,TRBV25-1,15,.,CASSEPRRGLNEQFF,TGTGCCAGCAGTGAACCCCGAAGGGGCCTAAATGAGCAGTTCTTC
.,TRBJ2-5,TRBV5-1,13,TRBD1,CASMTGRQETQYF,TGCGCCAGCATGACAGGGAGACAAGAGACCCAGTACTTC
once,TRBJ2-1,TRBV7-8,18,TRBD2,CASSLALASGRAYNEQFF,TGTGCCAGCAGCCTAGCGTTGGCTAGCGGGAGGGCGTACAATGAGCAGTTCTTC
.,TRBJ1-5,TRBV27,16,TRBD1,CASSGQGARGNQPQHF,TGTGCCAGCAGCGGACAGGGGGCGCGGGGCAATCAGCCCCAGCATTTT
.,TRBJ2-2,TRBV7-9,16,.,CASSLVGGGYTGELFF,TGTGCCAGCAGCTTAGTTGGGGGCGGATACACCGGGGAGCTGTTTTTT
once,TRBJ2-2,TRBV19,15,TRBD1,CASSPRTGGPGELFF,TGTGCCAGTAGTCCGAGGACAGGGGGCCCCGGGGAGCTGTTTTTT
.,TRBJ2-5,TRBV7-6,16,TRBD2,CASSLLAGGPWETQYF,TGTGCCAGCAGCTTATTAGCGGGAGGGCCTTGGGAGACCCAGTACTTC